The 16 T cell receptor beta chains given below trace back to one sample, sequenced in a study of read filtering for tumor transcriptome and immune sequencing. The library was built from 400 ng RNA with molecular barcoded adaptors for alpha/delta and beta/gamma chains. From the reads, TCRdb called clonotypes with MiXCR, one entry per CDR3 protein. Altogether over 45,000 distinct CDR3 sequences are present, 20% to 25% being singletons, with the ten largest covering approximately 18%. Sample: a population of CD138-negative cells sorted from bone marrow. These receptor sequences come from a donor over 35 with multiple myeloma.

This clonotype has ten or more counts. V gene TRBV3-1 combines with J gene TRBJ2-1; maybe TRBD1 (5 bases). The CDR3 runs 13 residues. With 10 bases removed from V and 5 bases from J, the gap between germline ends came to 15 bases. Germline V CDR1 and CDR2: LGHDT, YNNKEL (reference sequence). The CDR3 loop reads CATQPWGNNEQFF. As DNA, the CDR3 is TGTGCCACCCAGCCGTGGGGCAACAATGAGCAGTTCTTC.

This clonotype was detected only a few times. The chain links TRBV7-8 to TRBJ1-4, with 12 positions matching TRBD1. After removal of 6 bases from V and 2 bases from J, the junction contained 13 bases not matched to a gene. The germline CDR1 and CDR2 sequences are SGHVS and FQNEAQ. The CDR3 is 19 amino acids. CDR3 region: CASRKNPGQGAATNEKLFF. For the CDR3, the DNA is TGTGCCAGCAGAAAAAACCCGGGACAGGGGGCGGCTACTAATGAAAAACTGTTTTTT.

The sample holds many counts of this clonotype. CDR3 loop: CSAKYTGGNTEAFF. CDR3 DNA: TGCAGTGCTAAATACACAGGGGGGAACACTGAAGCTTTCTTT. V gene TRBV20-1 combines with J gene TRBJ1-1; 8 bases are a match to TRBD1. Looked up from germline, CDR1 is DFQATT and CDR2 is SNEGSKA (reference sequence). The CDR3 runs 14 residues. J was trimmed by 1 base and V by 4 bases; bases with no gene match: 5.

Many counts were recorded for this clonotype. The genes are TRBV7-2 and TRBJ2-7; tentatively, D is TRBD2 (5 bases). The germline V and J ends were trimmed by 5 bases and 2 bases, with 16 bases remaining between them. CDR1 SGHTA and CDR2 FQGNSA come from the germline V gene. This CDR3 has 15 amino acids. The CDR3: CASSLLWGATYEQYF. As DNA, the CDR3 is TGTGCCAGCAGCCTCCTTTGGGGAGCCACCTACGAGCAGTACTTC.

V is TRBV6-2 or TRBV6-3 and J is TRBJ2-5; D gene unclear. Trimming shortened V by 3 bases and J by 5 bases, and 7 bases separated the two germline ends. The CDR3 loop spans 12 amino acids. The germline gives CDR1 MNHEY, CDR2 SVGEGT. CDR3 in DNA: TGTGCCAGCAGTTATTCTGAGGAGACCCAGTACTTC. It yields the protein CASSYSEETQYF.

Comments on this clonotype: A read error may produce the germline difference seen at one junction end. The chain combines TRBV12-3 or TRBV12-4 with TRBJ2-2; D tentatively fits TRBD1 or TRBD2 (6 bases each). The CDR3 is made up of 18 amino acids. The CDR3 protein is CASSLGWGHNSNTGGLFF. The CDR3 nucleotides are TGTGCCAGCAGTCTCGGATGGGGACACAACTCGAACACCGGGGGGCTGTTTTTT.

This clonotype was counted once. The rearrangement joins TRBV2 to TRBJ2-4, with D perhaps being TRBD1 or TRBD2 (5 bases each). V was clipped by 7 bases and J by 5 bases, with 30 bases between them. This CDR3 is 19 amino acids long. Germline-derived CDR1 and CDR2 are SNHLY and FYNNEI. The CDR3 coding sequence is TGTGCCAGCATCATGAGGCCCCTAGGGACCTCAAGAGGGGAAAACATTCAGTACTTC. Translating it yields CASIMRPLGTSRGENIQYF. The full variable domain, with the rest looked up from reference TRBV2 and TRBJ2-4, is EPEVTQTPSHQVTQMGQEVILRCVPISNHLYFYWYRQILGQKVEFLVSFYNNEISEKSEIFDDQFSVERPDGSNFTLKIRSTKLEDSAMYFCASIMRPLGTSRGENIQYFGAGTRLSVL.

Worth noting for this clonotype: Just one base apart from a much larger clone, this may be a read error. This chain connects TRBV7-9 to TRBJ2-7; D gene uncertain. Germline CDR1 and CDR2: SEHNR and FQNEAQ (reference sequence). The CDR3 length is 13 residues. V dropped 3 bases and J dropped 6 bases, with 12 bases sitting between them. Written as DNA, the CDR3 is TGTGCCAGCAGCTTCTCGGACCGGTGCGAGCAGTACTTC. It translates to CASSFSDRCEQYF.

This clonotype was observed many times. CDR3 nucleotides: TGCAGCGTTGAAGACCTCGCCAGGGGAACCTCCTACGAGCAGTACTTC. The encoded protein is CSVEDLARGTSYEQYF. This rearrangement joins TRBV29-1 to TRBJ2-7; D might be TRBD1 (6 bases). This CDR3 is 16 amino acids long. V was cut by 0 bases and J by 0 bases, with 15 bases left in between. Looked up from germline, CDR1 is SQVTM and CDR2 is ANQGSEA.

This clonotype was seen at least ten times. The chain joins TRBV25-1 to TRBJ2-2; D call uncertain. CDR1 is MGHDK and CDR2 is SYGVNS in the germline V gene. The CDR3 sequence is 12 residues long. Trimming took off 8 bases at V and 3 bases at J, with 7 bases between the two ends. The CDR3, as DNA: TGTGCCAGCCGGTCGTACACCGGGGAGCTGTTTTTT. It codes for CASRSYTGELFF.

The chain carries TRBV5-5 and TRBJ1-5; D gene ambiguous. V was trimmed by 2 bases and J by 3 bases, leaving 15 bases between them. Germline V gene sequence: CDR1 SGHKS, CDR2 YYEKEE (reference sequence). The CDR3 loop spans 16 amino acids. In DNA, the CDR3 is TGTGCCAGCAGCTTAGTTCTGAACAGCCTCAATCAGCCCCAGCATTTT. Translated, it gives CASSLVLNSLNQPQHF.

This clonotype was detected many times. The chain employs TRBV12-5 and TRBJ2-6; D tentatively reads TRBD1 or TRBD2 (6 bases each). The germline CDR1 and CDR2 sequences are LGHNT and FRNRAP. Trimming took 5 bases from V and 4 from J, leaving 12 bases between them. The CDR3 totals 15 residues. CDR3 DNA: TGTGCTAGTGGTGTCGGGGGCCGAGGGGCCAACGTCCTGACTTTC. Amino acid sequence: CASGVGGRGANVLTF.

Remarks on this clonotype: It may be a read error: a sequence one base away is much more abundant. The J gene is TRBJ1-5, the V gene TRBV7-9, with TRBD1 as a possible D gene (6 bases). V gave up 4 bases and J gave up 10 bases, with 14 bases separating them. Germline CDR1 is SEHNR and CDR2 is FQNEAQ (reference sequence). The CDR3 sequence is 13 residues long. CDR3: CASSSDRLTPQHF. The CDR3, as DNA: TGTGCCAGCAGCTCAGACAGGTTGACTCCCCAGCATTTT.

This clonotype has ten or more counts. The chain uses TRBV12-3 or TRBV12-4 and TRBJ2-1; D uncertain. This CDR3 spans 13 amino acids. V shed 1 base and J shed 3 bases, with 4 bases lying between them. The CDR3 DNA follows: TGTGCCAGCAGTTTAGGCAGCTACAATGAGCAGTTCTTC. Its protein is CASSLGSYNEQFF.

This clonotype has just a few counts. The CDR3 spells CASTSNQPQHF. CDR3 coding DNA: TGTGCCAGCACCAGCAATCAGCCCCAGCATTTT. The chain couples TRBV6-1 to TRBJ1-5, with D hard to call. This CDR3 contains 11 residues. Germline V gives CDR1 MNHNS, CDR2 SASEGT. The V and J ends lost 7 bases and 1 base respectively, with 2 bases between them.

A note on this clonotype: Possible read error: a much larger clone is one base away. The rearrangement joins TRBV20-1 to TRBJ1-1, with D uncertain. Trimming removed 6 bases at V and 4 bases at J, with 6 bases between. Germline V gene data show CDR1 as DFQATT and CDR2 as SNEGSKA (reference sequence). The CDR3 length is 10 residues. CDR3 nucleotides: TGCAGTGCGGTGAGCACTGAAGCTTTCTTT. This encodes CSAVSTEAFF.